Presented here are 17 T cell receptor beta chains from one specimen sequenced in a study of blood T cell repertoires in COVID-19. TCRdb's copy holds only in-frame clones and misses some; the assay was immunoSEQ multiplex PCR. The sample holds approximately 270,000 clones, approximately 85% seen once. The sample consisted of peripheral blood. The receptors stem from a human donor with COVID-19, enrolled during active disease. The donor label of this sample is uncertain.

The CDR3 bases are TGTGCCAGCACAGGGACTAGCGGGAGGGCCGGGGAGCTGTTTTTT. Its translation: CASTGTSGRAGELFF. This chain links TRBV5-4 with TRBJ2-2; 16 nucleotides agree with TRBD2. V shed 6 bases, J shed 6 bases, and the junction held 2 bases outside the gene matches. This CDR3 is built from 15 residues. CDR1 and CDR2 from the germline V gene are SGHNT and YYREEE (reference sequence).

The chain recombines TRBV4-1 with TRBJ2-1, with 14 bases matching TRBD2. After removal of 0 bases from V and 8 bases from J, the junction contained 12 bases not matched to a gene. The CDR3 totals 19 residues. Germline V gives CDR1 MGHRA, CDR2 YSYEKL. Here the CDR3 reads CASSQDAVGTSGSWYEQFF. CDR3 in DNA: TGCGCCAGCAGCCAAGACGCCGTTGGGACTAGCGGGAGCTGGTATGAGCAGTTCTTC.

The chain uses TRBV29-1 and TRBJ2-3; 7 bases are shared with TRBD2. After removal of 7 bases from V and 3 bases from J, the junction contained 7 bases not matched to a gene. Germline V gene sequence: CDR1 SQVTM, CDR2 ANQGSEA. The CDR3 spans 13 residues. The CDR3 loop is CSARWRGTDTQYF. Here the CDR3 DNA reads TGCAGCGCACGGTGGCGGGGGACAGATACGCAGTATTTT.

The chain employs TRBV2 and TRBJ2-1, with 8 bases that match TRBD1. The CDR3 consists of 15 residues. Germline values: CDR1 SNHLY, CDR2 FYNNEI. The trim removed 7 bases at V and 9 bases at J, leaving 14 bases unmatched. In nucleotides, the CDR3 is TGTGCCAGCACGAGAGAAGGGTCAGGGGGCGGTGAGCAGTTCTTC. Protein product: CASTREGSGGGEQFF.

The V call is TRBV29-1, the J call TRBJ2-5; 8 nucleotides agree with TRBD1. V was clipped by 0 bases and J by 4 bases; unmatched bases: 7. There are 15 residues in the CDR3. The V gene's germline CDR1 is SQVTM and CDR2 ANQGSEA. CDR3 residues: CSVEDLTTGGETQYF. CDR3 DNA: TGCAGCGTTGAAGATCTGACTACAGGGGGAGAGACCCAGTACTTC.

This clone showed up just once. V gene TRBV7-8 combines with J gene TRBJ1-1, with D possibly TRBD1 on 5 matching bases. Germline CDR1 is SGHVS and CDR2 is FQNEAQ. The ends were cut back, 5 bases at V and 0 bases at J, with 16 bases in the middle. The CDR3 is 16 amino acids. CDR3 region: CASSPIMTEMNTEAFF. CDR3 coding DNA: TGTGCCAGCAGCCCGATCATGACAGAGATGAACACTGAAGCTTTCTTT.

CDR3 coding DNA: TGTGCCAGCAGCCATTCCTCCGGGGAGCAGTACTTC. Amino acids: CASSHSSGEQYF. The gene calls are TRBV3-1 (or the pseudogene TRBV3-2) and TRBJ2-7; D not certain. The CDR3 runs to 12 residues. Germline V gene lookup returns CDR1 LGHDT and CDR2 YNNKEL (reference sequence). V was pared by 3 bases and J by 7 bases, with 10 bases between.

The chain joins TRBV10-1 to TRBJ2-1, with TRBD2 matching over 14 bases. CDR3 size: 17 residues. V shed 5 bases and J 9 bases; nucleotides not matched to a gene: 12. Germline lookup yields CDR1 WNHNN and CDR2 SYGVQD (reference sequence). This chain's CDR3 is CASSRLAGGPTGGEQFF. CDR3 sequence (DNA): TGCGCCAGCAGTAGACTAGCGGGAGGGCCTACGGGAGGTGAGCAGTTCTTC.

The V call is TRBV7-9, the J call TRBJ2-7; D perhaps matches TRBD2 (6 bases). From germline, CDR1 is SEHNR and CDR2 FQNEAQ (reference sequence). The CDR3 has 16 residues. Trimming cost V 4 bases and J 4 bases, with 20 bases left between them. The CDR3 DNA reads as TGTGCCAGCAGCTCCCCGAGTCGCGGAGGGGTTTACGAGCAGTACTTC. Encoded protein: CASSSPSRGGVYEQYF.

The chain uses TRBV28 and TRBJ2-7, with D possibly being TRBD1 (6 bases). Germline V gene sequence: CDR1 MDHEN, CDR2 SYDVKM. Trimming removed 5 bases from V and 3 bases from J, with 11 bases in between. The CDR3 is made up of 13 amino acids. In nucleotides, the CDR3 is TGTGCCAGCAGTGGGGACACCCACTACGAGCAGTACTTC. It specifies CASSGDTHYEQYF.

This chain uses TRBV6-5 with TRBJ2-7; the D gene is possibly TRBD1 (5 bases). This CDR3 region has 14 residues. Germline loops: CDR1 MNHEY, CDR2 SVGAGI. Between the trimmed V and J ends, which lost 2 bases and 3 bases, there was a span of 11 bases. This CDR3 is CASSYTDSFYEQYF. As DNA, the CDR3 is TGTGCCAGCAGTTACACAGACAGCTTCTACGAGCAGTACTTC.

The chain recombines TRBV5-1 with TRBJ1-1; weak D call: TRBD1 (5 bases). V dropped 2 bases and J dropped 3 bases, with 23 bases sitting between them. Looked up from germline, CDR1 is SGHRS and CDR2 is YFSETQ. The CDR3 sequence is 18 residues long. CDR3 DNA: TGCGCCAGCAGCTTCCTCTCGGCCTCGACAGTGGCGGACACTGAAGCTTTCTTT. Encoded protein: CASSFLSASTVADTEAFF.

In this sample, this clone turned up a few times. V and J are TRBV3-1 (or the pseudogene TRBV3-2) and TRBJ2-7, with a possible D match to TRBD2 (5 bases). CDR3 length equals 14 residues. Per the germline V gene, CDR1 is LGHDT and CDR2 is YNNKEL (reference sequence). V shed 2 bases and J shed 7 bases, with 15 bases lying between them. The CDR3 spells CASSQNSIPGEQYF. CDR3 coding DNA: TGTGCCAGCAGCCAAAACTCGATACCGGGGGAGCAGTACTTC.

Here the CDR3 reads CASSRGGYTDTQYF. The CDR3 nucleotides are TGTGCCAGCAGCCGCGGGGGATACACAGATACGCAGTATTTT. The rearrangement joins TRBV28 to TRBJ2-3, with 7 positions matching TRBD2. CDR1 is MDHEN and CDR2 is SYDVKM in the germline V gene. The CDR3 runs 14 residues. V lost 6 bases, J lost 2 bases, and 5 bases stayed unmatched. The full variable domain, with the rest looked up from reference TRBV28 and TRBJ2-3, is DVKVTQSSRYLVKRTGEKVFLECVQDMDHENMFWYRQDPGLGLRLIYFSYDVKMKEKGDIPEGYSVSREKKERFSLILESASTNQTSMYLCASSRGGYTDTQYFGPGTRLTVL.

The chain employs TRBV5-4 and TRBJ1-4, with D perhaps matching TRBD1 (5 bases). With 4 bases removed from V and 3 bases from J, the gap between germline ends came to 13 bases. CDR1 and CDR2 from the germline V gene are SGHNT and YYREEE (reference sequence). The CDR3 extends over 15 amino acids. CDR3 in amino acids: CASSRSGGANEKLFF. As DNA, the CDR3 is TGTGCCAGCAGCCGGTCGGGGGGAGCTAATGAAAAACTGTTTTTT.

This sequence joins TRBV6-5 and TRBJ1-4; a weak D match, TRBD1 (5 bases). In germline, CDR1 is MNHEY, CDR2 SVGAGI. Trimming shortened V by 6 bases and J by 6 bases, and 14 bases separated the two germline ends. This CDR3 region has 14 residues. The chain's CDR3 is CASSPPGTDEKLFF. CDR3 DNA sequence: TGTGCCAGCAGCCCCCCGGGGACTGATGAAAAACTGTTTTTT.

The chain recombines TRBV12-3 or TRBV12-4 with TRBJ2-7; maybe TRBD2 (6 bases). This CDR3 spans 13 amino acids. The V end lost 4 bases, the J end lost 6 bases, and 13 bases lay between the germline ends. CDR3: CASSSSGSSEQYF. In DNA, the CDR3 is TGTGCCAGCAGTTCTTCCGGGAGTAGCGAGCAGTACTTC.